One and the same sample provided the 22 T cell receptor beta chains below, sequenced in a study of early T cells in non-severe SARS-CoV-2 infection. TCRdb used MiXCR to reprocess the 5' RACE reads, holding one entry per CDR3 protein. The repertoire holds roughly 110,000 distinct CDR3 sequences, 8.5% to 14% seen once, with roughly 7.5% in the top ten. Specimen: whole blood. The receptors come from an adult who was a healthcare worker with PCR-confirmed SARS-CoV-2 infection or an uninfected control (not recorded which).

The sample holds one count of this clonotype. This could be a read error, since a much larger clone is one nucleotide away. Given the absence of the conserved phenylalanine or tryptophan at the CDR3 end, a read error is likely. The chain uses TRBV7-2 and TRBJ2-1; TRBD2 matches at 14 bases. Germline CDR1 and CDR2: SGHTA and FQGNSA. The length of the CDR3 is 18 residues. V shed 4 bases and J 0 bases; nucleotides not matched to a gene: 5. CDR3 DNA: TGTGCCAGCAGCTCGCGGACTAGCGGGGGGCCCTCCTACAATGAGCAGTTCCTC. Translation: CASSSRTSGGPSYNEQFL.

V gene TRBV12-3 or TRBV12-4 combines with J gene TRBJ2-3; a weak D match, TRBD1 (5 bases). This CDR3 spans 16 amino acids. Trimming stripped 6 bases from V and 0 bases from J, with 16 bases between. CDR3 coding DNA: TGTGCCAGCAGAGGGGCCGGTGCGACTAGCACAGATACGCAGTATTTT. Translating it yields CASRGAGATSTDTQYF.

This clonotype was seen repeatedly, ten times or more. V is TRBV5-1 and J is TRBJ2-6; D gene uncertain. Germline V gives CDR1 SGHRS, CDR2 YFSETQ. The V end lost 4 bases, the J end lost 2 bases, and 10 bases lay between the germline ends. The CDR3 spans 15 residues. CDR3 DNA sequence: TGCGCCAGCAGCCCCTCAGGTGCTGGGGCCAACGTCCTGACTTTC. It codes for CASSPSGAGANVLTF.

This clonotype was recorded at least ten times. This chain joins TRBV6-5 and TRBJ2-5; D remains unclear. Germline lookup yields CDR1 MNHEY and CDR2 SVGAGI. V lost 0 bases and J 2 bases, leaving 7 bases between the germline ends. This CDR3 region has 14 residues. CDR3 DNA: TGTGCCAGCAGTTACTCGGGAACACAAGAGACCCAGTACTTC. This translates into CASSYSGTQETQYF.

Ten or more counts support this clonotype. The V gene is TRBV30, the J gene TRBJ1-5; TRBD1 agrees at 9 bases. In germline, CDR1 is GTSNPN, CDR2 SVGIG (reference sequence). V shed 2 bases and J 5 bases; nucleotides not matched to a gene: 4. The CDR3 has 14 amino acids. CDR3 in amino acids: CAWSWGQGDQPQHF. The CDR3 DNA is TGTGCCTGGAGTTGGGGACAGGGAGATCAGCCCCAGCATTTT.

The chain recombines TRBV27 with TRBJ2-7, with 12 bases matching TRBD2. The V and J ends lost 2 bases and 7 bases, in that order; junction bases with no gene match: 3. The CDR3 sequence is 14 residues long. Germline V gene data show CDR1 as MNHEY and CDR2 as SMNVEV (reference sequence). CDR3 loop: CASSLGTSGLEQYF. CDR3 DNA sequence: TGTGCCAGCAGTTTAGGGACTAGCGGGCTTGAGCAGTACTTC.

The chain recombines TRBV28 with TRBJ2-1, with D possibly called TRBD1 or TRBD2 (6 bases each). V lost 3 bases and J 10 bases, leaving 13 bases between the germline ends. Germline V gene sequence: CDR1 MDHEN, CDR2 SYDVKM. CDR3 length equals 13 residues. The CDR3 loop is CASSFSGAREQFF. The DNA for the CDR3 is TGTGCCAGCAGTTTTTCGGGGGCGCGGGAGCAGTTCTTC.

The V call is TRBV28, the J call TRBJ2-1, with 7 nucleotides matching TRBD1. V dropped 6 bases and J dropped 8; count of bases not matched to a gene: 4. The CDR3 spans 12 residues. CDR1 and CDR2 from the germline V gene are MDHEN and SYDVKM. The CDR3 loop reads CASSQDRDEQFF. The CDR3 region has the DNA TGTGCCAGCAGCCAAGACAGGGATGAGCAGTTCTTC.

CDR3 protein: CASSRTSSYEQYF. For the CDR3, the DNA is TGTGCCAGCAGCCGGACTAGCTCCTACGAGCAGTACTTC. The V gene is TRBV6-5, the J gene TRBJ2-7; 7 nucleotides align to TRBD2. CDR1 MNHEY and CDR2 SVGAGI come from the germline V gene. CDR3 size: 13 residues. V lost 6 bases, J lost 0 bases, and 2 bases stayed unmatched.

This clonotype has only a few counts. The chain uses TRBV2 and TRBJ1-6, with no clear D. Germline V gene data show CDR1 as SNHLY and CDR2 as FYNNEI. This CDR3 region has 13 residues. Trimming removed 4 bases from V and 6 bases from J, with 7 bases in between. Here the CDR3 reads CASSGKLNSPLHF. The CDR3 DNA follows: TGTGCCAGCAGTGGAAAGCTTAATTCACCCCTCCACTTT.

There are many counts of this clonotype. V and J are TRBV7-9 and TRBJ2-1; D gene uncertain. The V end lost 0 bases, the J end lost 0 bases, and 3 bases lay between the germline ends. The CDR3 runs to 14 residues. Germline V gene data show CDR1 as SEHNR and CDR2 as FQNEAQ (reference sequence). CDR3: CASSLAVSYNEQFF. In DNA, the CDR3 is TGTGCCAGCAGCTTAGCGGTCTCCTACAATGAGCAGTTCTTC.

The V call is TRBV12-3 or TRBV12-4, the J call TRBJ1-1; the D is unclear. The CDR3 extends over 14 amino acids. Trimming cost V 2 bases and J 5 bases, with 12 bases left between them. The CDR3, as DNA: TGTGCCAGCAGTTTACTTTCTGAAGTTACTGAAGCTTTCTTT. Its protein is CASSLLSEVTEAFF.

At least ten counts were recorded for this clonotype. CDR3 DNA sequence: TGTGCCAGCAATGGAGCATACAATCAGCCCCAGCATTTT. This translates into CASNGAYNQPQHF. V usage is TRBV2 and J usage is TRBJ1-5; D gene unclear. Trimming shortened V by 7 bases and J by 3 bases, and 10 bases separated the two germline ends. Looked up from germline, CDR1 is SNHLY and CDR2 is FYNNEI. There are 13 residues in the CDR3.

V and J are TRBV29-1 and TRBJ2-5; D perhaps matches TRBD2 (6 bases). Germline V gene sequence: CDR1 SQVTM, CDR2 ANQGSEA. V was trimmed by 4 bases and J by 8 bases, leaving 20 bases between them. The CDR3 sequence is 14 residues long. The chain's CDR3 is CSVVWREAYETQYF. Here the CDR3 DNA reads TGCAGCGTTGTGTGGCGGGAAGCTTATGAAACCCAGTACTTC.

The chain employs TRBV5-1 and TRBJ1-2; TRBD1 might be the D (5 bases). The CDR3 runs 14 residues. With 4 bases removed from V and 4 bases from J, the gap between germline ends came to 14 bases. Germline V gene lookup returns CDR1 SGHRS and CDR2 YFSETQ. Written as DNA, the CDR3 is TGCGCCAGCAGCCGAGACAGCCGACTCTATGGCTACACCTTC. The encoded protein is CASSRDSRLYGYTF.

This clonotype was detected only a few times. This chain joins TRBV5-1 and TRBJ2-7, with 7 bases identical to TRBD1. CDR3 length equals 14 residues. Germline CDR1 is SGHRS and CDR2 is YFSETQ. The V and J ends lost 3 bases and 0 bases, in that order; junction bases with no gene match: 3. The CDR3 here is CASSWGQSSYEQYF. The CDR3, as DNA: TGCGCCAGCAGCTGGGGACAGAGCTCCTACGAGCAGTACTTC.

This clonotype has only a few counts. CDR3 residues: CSARWEAPYEQYF. Written as DNA, the CDR3 is TGCAGTGCTAGGTGGGAGGCTCCCTACGAGCAGTACTTC. The J gene is TRBJ2-7, the V gene TRBV20-1, with D perhaps TRBD2 (6 bases). This CDR3 is 13 amino acids long. Germline CDR1 is DFQATT and CDR2 is SNEGSKA (reference sequence). V gave up 3 bases and J gave up 2 bases, with 11 bases separating them.

With respect to this clonotype: Since a much larger clone is just one base distant, this may be a read error. The chain combines TRBV7-3 with TRBJ2-1; TRBD2 matches at 9 bases. This CDR3 has 15 residues. CDR1 SGHTA and CDR2 FQGTGA come from the germline V gene. V lost 5 bases and J lost 0; bases outside the gene matches: 2. The CDR3 sequence: CASSVSGSSYNEQFF. For the CDR3, the DNA is TGTGCCAGCAGCGTTAGCGGGAGCTCCTACAATGAGCAGTTCTTC.

The sample holds many counts of this clonotype. V usage is TRBV20-1 and J usage is TRBJ2-7; D possibly corresponds to TRBD2 (6 bases). CDR1 is DFQATT, CDR2 SNEGSKA, per germline (reference sequence). This CDR3 is built from 12 residues. V lost 6 bases, J lost 5 bases, and 14 bases lay in between. CDR3 residues: CSALTSSHEQYF. CDR3 bases: TGCAGTGCACTGACTAGTTCCCACGAGCAGTACTTC.

In its sample, this clonotype was seen a few times. The gene calls are TRBV12-3 or TRBV12-4 and TRBJ1-5; D uncertain. Trimming stripped 0 bases from V and 5 bases from J, with 11 bases between. The CDR3 totals 15 residues. The CDR3 spells CASSLAGMWDQPQHF. The CDR3 DNA sequence: TGTGCCAGCAGTTTAGCAGGGATGTGGGATCAGCCCCAGCATTTT.

This clonotype has at least ten counts. The V and J genes are TRBV11-2 and TRBJ2-1, with D possibly TRBD1 on 5 matching bases. V dropped 2 bases and J dropped 4 bases, with 15 bases sitting between them. The CDR3 spans 16 residues. Germline CDR1 SGHAT, CDR2 FQNNGV. CDR3 DNA sequence: TGTGCCAGCAGCTTAACCCTTAGCAGGGCGTACAATGAGCAGTTCTTC. It yields the protein CASSLTLSRAYNEQFF.

This clonotype has at least ten counts. The V gene is TRBV6-2 or TRBV6-3, the J gene TRBJ2-7; TRBD2 agrees at 7 bases. CDR1 is MNHEY and CDR2 is SVGEGT in the germline V gene. The CDR3 contains 14 residues. Losses at the gene ends were 3 bases for V and 4 bases for J; bases not matched to a gene: 6. The CDR3 DNA sequence: TGTGCCAGCAGTTATGGACTAGAGTTGTACGAGCAGTACTTC. Encoded protein: CASSYGLELYEQYF.